This T cell receptor (beta chain) was retrieved from a study of blood T cell repertoires in COVID-19. At the level of the study: Nucleic acid was either cDNA or gDNA, and it came from T cells, B-cell-depleted T cells, or PBMCs.

Trimming pared 4 bases from V and 8 bases from J, leaving 20 bases between. Germline CDR1 SGHRS, CDR2 YFSETQ. This CDR3 region has 15 residues. In the original processing: The authors estimated nucleated cell counts from reference gene primer amplification. TCRdb's table, derived via immunoSEQ multiplex PCR, lists solely in-frame clones and lacks some. That table furnishes V, J and clone size, whereas the DNA furnished D and trimming. The sample has 90,000 to 120,000 clones; roughly 70% are singletons. The sample comprised peripheral blood. The V and J genes are TRBV5-1 and TRBJ2-3; D is perhaps TRBD2 (5 bases). This sequence originates from a woman aged 40-49 years with acute or convalescent COVID-19. The DNA of the CDR3 is TGCGCCAGCAGCCAAAGAACGGATGGGAGCGGTACGCAGTATTTT. Translating it yields CASSQRTDGSGTQYF.